The 25 T cell receptor beta chains given below trace back to one sample, sequenced in a study of cytomegalovirus exposure and HLA in healthy donors. Primers for the PCR totalled 60 Vbeta and 13 Jbeta. Here immunoSEQ multiplex PCR was the method, and the copy in TCRdb shows in-frame clones only, minus some. Among some 140,000 clones, approximately 74% were seen once, and the ten largest hold 2% to 2.5%. The sequenced sample was PBMCs. Source of these receptors: a man aged 30-40 years in good health and CMV-seronegative.

This chain connects TRBV2 to TRBJ2-5; 7 bases agree with TRBD2. Germline V gene data show CDR1 as SNHLY and CDR2 as FYNNEI. CDR3 length: 14 residues. V shed 7 bases, J shed 5 bases, and the junction held 10 bases outside the gene matches. The CDR3, as DNA: TGTGCCAGCACCCGGGGCGGGGGAGGGGAGACCCAGTACTTC. It specifies CASTRGGGGETQYF. Complete variable domain (other parts from reference TRBV2 and TRBJ2-5): EPEVTQTPSHQVTQMGQEVILRCVPISNHLYFYWYRQILGQKVEFLVSFYNNEISEKSEIFDDQFSVERPDGSNFTLKIRSTKLEDSAMYFCASTRGGGGETQYFGPGTRLLVL.

Remarks on this clone: One end of the junction does not line up with germline, which may come from a read error. The chain uses TRBV5-1 and TRBJ2-7, with TRBD1 matching 7 bases. Germline assignment: CDR1 SGHRS and CDR2 YFSETQ. CDR3 size: 14 residues. DNA for the CDR3: TGCGCCAGCAGCTTGGGACAGGGCTCCAACGAGCAGTACTTC. The encoded protein is CASSLGQGSNEQYF.

The chain combines TRBV7-2 with TRBJ1-1, with D possibly being TRBD1 (6 bases). CDR1 is SGHTA and CDR2 is FQGNSA in the germline V gene. Deletions cut 4 bases from V and 3 bases from J, with 12 bases between. The CDR3 has 14 residues. The CDR3 here is CASSSSQGYTEAFF. In nucleotides, the CDR3 is TGTGCCAGCAGCTCCTCTCAGGGGTACACTGAAGCTTTCTTT.

The rearrangement uses TRBV7-9 and TRBJ1-1; unclear D gene. The length of the CDR3 is 12 residues. V was cut by 2 bases and J by 7 bases, with 8 bases left in between. Germline CDR1 SEHNR, CDR2 FQNEAQ (reference sequence). CDR3 region: CASSLSGDEAFF. In DNA form, the CDR3 reads TGTGCCAGCAGCTTATCCGGGGATGAAGCTTTCTTT.

The rearrangement joins TRBV5-4 to TRBJ1-1; TRBD1 might be the D (6 bases). The V end was cut by 0 bases, the J end by 2 bases, with 11 bases between. Germline CDR1 is SGHNT and CDR2 is YYREEE (reference sequence). The CDR3 has 15 amino acids. The chain's CDR3 is CASSLGGRGNTEAFF. The CDR3 nucleotides are TGTGCCAGCAGCTTGGGGGGCAGGGGAAACACTGAAGCTTTCTTT.

The chain carries TRBV19 and TRBJ1-4; the D gene is possibly TRBD1 (6 bases). The CDR3 covers 14 residues. V was trimmed by 2 bases and J by 8 bases, leaving 12 bases between them. Germline CDR1 reads LNHDA; CDR2 reads SQIVND (reference sequence). This CDR3 reads CASSISTQGEKLFF. The CDR3 DNA reads TGTGCCAGTAGTATAAGCACGCAGGGGGAAAAACTGTTTTTT.

This clone was recorded a few times. The gene calls are TRBV27 and TRBJ2-7, with 10 positions matching TRBD1. V was pared by 4 bases and J by 4 bases, with 4 bases of the junction left unmatched. CDR3 size: 14 residues. Germline CDR1 reads MNHEY; CDR2 reads SMNVEV (reference sequence). CDR3 coding DNA: TGTGCCAGCAGTTACGGGACAGGGGAGTACGAGCAGTACTTC. Encoded protein: CASSYGTGEYEQYF.

This clone was detected a few times. CDR3 DNA sequence: TGTGCCAGTAGTCCCCAGACTAGCGGGGAAGAGACCCAGTACTTC. Translated, it gives CASSPQTSGEETQYF. This chain links TRBV19 with TRBJ2-5; 11 nucleotides line up with TRBD2. Germline V CDR1 and CDR2: LNHDA, SQIVND (reference sequence). V trimming: 5 bases; J trimming: 3 bases; junction bases outside the gene matches: 5. This CDR3 is built from 15 residues.

This sequence joins TRBV6-6 and TRBJ2-7, with D perhaps TRBD1 (5 bases). The germline V gene encodes CDR1 MNHNY and CDR2 SVGAGI (reference sequence). This CDR3 region has 15 residues. With 5 bases removed from V and 3 bases from J, the gap between germline ends came to 17 bases. The CDR3 protein is CASSPILGQGYEQYF. The CDR3 region has the DNA TGTGCCAGCAGTCCTATTCTGGGGCAGGGCTACGAGCAGTACTTC.

This chain connects TRBV7-8 to TRBJ1-5; the match to TRBD1 covers 8 bases. Trimming cost V 5 bases and J 0 bases; bases outside gene matches: 3. Germline V gene data show CDR1 as SGHVS and CDR2 as FQNEAQ. This CDR3 comprises 15 residues. CDR3 protein: CASSNGQGSNQPQHF. The CDR3 DNA follows: TGTGCCAGCAGCAATGGACAGGGTAGCAATCAGCCCCAGCATTTT.

The V gene is TRBV2, the J gene TRBJ2-1; D remains unclear. CDR1 and CDR2 (germline): SNHLY, FYNNEI. The germline V and J ends were trimmed by 4 bases and 0 bases, with 13 bases remaining between them. The CDR3 spans 16 residues. The CDR3 nucleotides are TGTGCCAGCAGTGCAAGCTCTTCGAGCTCCTACAATGAGCAGTTCTTC. Its translation: CASSASSSSSYNEQFF. The variable domain in full, with the rest retrieved from reference TRBV2 and TRBJ2-1, is EPEVTQTPSHQVTQMGQEVILRCVPISNHLYFYWYRQILGQKVEFLVSFYNNEISEKSEIFDDQFSVERPDGSNFTLKIRSTKLEDSAMYFCASSASSSSSYNEQFFGPGTRLTVL.

In DNA form, the CDR3 reads TGTGCCAGCAGTGGGACAGGAGCAGATACGCAGTATTTT. As protein: CASSGTGADTQYF. V usage is TRBV2 and J usage is TRBJ2-3, with TRBD1 matching over 7 bases. The CDR3 spans 13 residues. The germline gives CDR1 SNHLY, CDR2 FYNNEI. Trimming removed 4 bases from V and 4 bases from J; junction bases left unmatched: 2. Looking up the rest from reference TRBV2 and TRBJ2-3 gives the full variable domain: EPEVTQTPSHQVTQMGQEVILRCVPISNHLYFYWYRQILGQKVEFLVSFYNNEISEKSEIFDDQFSVERPDGSNFTLKIRSTKLEDSAMYFCASSGTGADTQYFGPGTRLTVL.

J is TRBJ2-1 and V is TRBV5-1, with TRBD1 as a possible D gene (5 bases). V was clipped by 6 bases and J by 4 bases, with 17 bases between them. Germline V CDR1 and CDR2: SGHRS, YFSETQ. This CDR3 contains 15 residues. CDR3 protein: CASNPAWTRYNEQFF. CDR3 coding DNA: TGCGCCAGCAACCCTGCCTGGACACGTTACAATGAGCAGTTCTTC. Variable domain in full (rest from reference TRBV5-1 and TRBJ2-1): KAGVTQTPRYLIKTRGQQVTLSCSPISGHRSVSWYQQTPGQGLQFLFEYFSETQRNKGNFPGRFSGRQFSNSRSEMNVSTLELGDSALYLCASNPAWTRYNEQFFGPGTRLTVL.

The gene calls are TRBV21-1 and TRBJ1-2. TRBV21-1 is noted as a pseudogene. This CDR3 has 12 residues. Here the CDR3 DNA reads TGTGCCATAACTGGAGGTCGCTATGGCTACACCTTC. This codes for CAITGGRYGYTF.

The chain has TRBV27 and TRBJ2-7; TRBD1 might be the D (5 bases). V lost 4 bases to trimming and J lost 4 bases, with 17 bases between them. CDR3 length equals 15 residues. Germline V gene lookup returns CDR1 MNHEY and CDR2 SMNVEV (reference sequence). The CDR3 sequence is CASSSRKGEIYEQYF. The CDR3 nucleotides are TGTGCCAGCAGTTCCCGGAAAGGGGAAATATACGAGCAGTACTTC.

This clone was seen a handful of times. The chain combines TRBV19 with TRBJ2-7; possibly TRBD1 for D (5 bases). Trimming cost V 6 bases and J 0 bases, with 12 bases left between them. This CDR3 contains 14 residues. The germline gives CDR1 LNHDA, CDR2 SQIVND (reference sequence). CDR3 loop: CASRGAVSSYEQYF. The CDR3 nucleotides read TGTGCCAGTAGAGGGGCAGTCAGCTCCTACGAGCAGTACTTC.

The V and J genes are TRBV5-4 and TRBJ2-1; 9 nucleotides line up with TRBD2. Trimming at V came to 0 bases and at J to 10 bases, leaving 11 bases not matched to a gene. Looked up from germline, CDR1 is SGHNT and CDR2 is YYREEE (reference sequence). The CDR3 is 16 amino acids. This chain's CDR3 is CASSLEPSGAKGEQFF. The CDR3 DNA follows: TGTGCCAGCAGCTTGGAGCCTAGCGGGGCAAAAGGGGAGCAGTTCTTC.

This clone appeared once. The V call is TRBV25-1, the J call TRBJ1-2; 7 bases match TRBD1. The CDR3 covers 16 residues. Per germline, CDR1 MGHDK and CDR2 SYGVNS. The V segment lost 4 bases and the J segment 4 bases; nucleotides outside the gene matches: 12. The DNA of the CDR3 is TGTGCCAGCAGTGGGATCCATACAGGGGTAGGCTATGGCTACACCTTC. Translating it yields CASSGIHTGVGYGYTF.

This chain joins TRBV5-1 and TRBJ2-7; TRBD1 matches 7 bases. Germline assignment: CDR1 SGHRS and CDR2 YFSETQ. The CDR3 has 12 amino acids. Trimming took 4 bases from V and 4 from J; bases not matched to a gene: 2. DNA of the CDR3: TGCGCCAGCAGCACGGACAGGTACGAGCAGTACTTC. Residues: CASSTDRYEQYF.

In its sample, this clone was seen a few times. V usage is TRBV5-5 and J usage is TRBJ1-2; 8 bases match TRBD1. V lost 4 bases, J lost 7 bases, and 15 bases stayed unmatched. The V gene's germline CDR1 is SGHKS and CDR2 YYEKEE (reference sequence). The CDR3 runs to 16 residues. The CDR3, as DNA: TGTGCCAGCAGCCAGGACAGGGAGGCCTTTTTTGGTGGCTACACCTTC. Protein: CASSQDREAFFGGYTF.

The J gene is TRBJ2-5, the V gene TRBV30, with 7 bases identical to TRBD2. Losses at the gene ends were 0 bases for V and 7 bases for J; bases not matched to a gene: 5. In germline, CDR1 is GTSNPN, CDR2 SVGIG (reference sequence). This CDR3 region has 13 residues. The CDR3 here is CAWSVGGLGTQYF. In DNA, the CDR3 is TGTGCCTGGAGTGTGGGAGGGTTGGGGACCCAGTACTTC.

The sample holds one count of this clone. The chain employs TRBV7-9 and TRBJ2-7; TRBD2 is a possible D gene (5 bases). The length of the CDR3 is 13 residues. Germline V gene lookup returns CDR1 SEHNR and CDR2 FQNEAQ (reference sequence). V lost 3 bases and J 7 bases, leaving 13 bases between the germline ends. CDR3 sequence (DNA): TGTGCCAGCAGCTTGAGGGCGGGCCGGGAGCAGTACTTC. Protein product: CASSLRAGREQYF.

This clone was detected only once. This sequence joins TRBV5-4 and TRBJ2-2; 9 bases match TRBD2. The V segment lost 4 bases and the J segment 4 bases; nucleotides outside the gene matches: 8. Germline loops: CDR1 SGHNT, CDR2 YYREEE (reference sequence). This CDR3 has 16 amino acids. The CDR3 is CASSRGGGQGTGELFF. The CDR3 DNA follows: TGTGCCAGCAGCCGCGGGGGGGGGCAAGGCACCGGGGAGCTGTTTTTT.

The chain is built from TRBV29-1 and TRBJ1-1, with D perhaps TRBD1 (6 bases). V was trimmed by 4 bases and J by 4 bases, leaving 13 bases between them. CDR3 size: 13 residues. The germline gives CDR1 SQVTM, CDR2 ANQGSEA. Written as DNA, the CDR3 is TGCAGCGTTGGGGCGAGAGGGGGCACTGAAGCTTTCTTT. Encoded protein: CSVGARGGTEAFF.

The chain is built from TRBV19 and TRBJ1-1; D call uncertain. Trimming took off 5 bases at V and 4 bases at J, with 17 bases between the two ends. Germline CDR1 and CDR2: LNHDA and SQIVND (reference sequence). This CDR3 has 15 residues. In DNA, the CDR3 is TGTGCCAGTAGTCGGTACGACGGGTCGAGCACTGAAGCTTTCTTT. The encoded protein is CASSRYDGSSTEAFF.